The rows below give T cell receptor beta chains drawn from one sample of a study of identical twins. A single record per CDR3 protein comes from TCRdb applying MiXCR to the 5' RACE reads. The data hold about 300,000 distinct CDR3 sequences, with 10% to 15% observed a single time. The sample was also linked to a second study, of yellow fever vaccine responses in identical twins.

Sequencing was done on a sample of CD8+ T cells sorted from blood. All receptors come from a young woman in good health. CDR3s include the opening cysteine and the closing phenylalanine or tryptophan. D genes are given only for firm matches. Rows give clone size only sometimes, using once, few, many, or a class for an expanded clone.

>TRBV4-1|TRBJ2-1|.|many
TGCGCCAGCAGCCAAGCGGTCGCCACCGACAATGAGCAGTTCTTC
CASSQAVATDNEQFF
>TRBV5-1|TRBJ2-6|.|many
TGCGCCAGCAGCTCCCGGGACATTCTCTCTGGGGCCAACGTCCTGACTTTC
CASSSRDILSGANVLTF
>TRBV20-1|TRBJ1-5|.|.
TGCAGTGCTAGAAGGAGAGTTGCAAATCAGCCCCAGCATTTT
CSARRRVANQPQHF
>TRBV9|TRBJ2-2|.|few
TGTGCCAGCAGCGTAGGAGCCGAGACCGGGGAGCTGTTTTTT
CASSVGAETGELFF
>TRBV7-9|TRBJ2-5|TRBD1|few
TGTGCCAGCAGCCCTCCGGGACAGAGGGGAGAGACCCAGTACTTC
CASSPPGQRGETQYF
>TRBV12-3/TRBV12-4|TRBJ2-4|TRBD1|many
TGTGCCAGCAGCCCGGGACAGGGATCCAAAAACATTCAGTACTTC
CASSPGQGSKNIQYF
>TRBV9|TRBJ2-7|.|.
TGTGCCAGCAGCTCAGGGGGGGGGCACGGCCCGGCGGACGAGCAGTACTTC
CASSSGGGHGPADEQYF
>TRBV27|TRBJ2-3|TRBD2|.
TGTGCCAGCGAAGAGCGGGGACGCACAGATACGCAGTATTTT
CASEERGRTDTQYF
>TRBV2|TRBJ2-7|.|.
TGTGCCAGCAGGAGCTCCTACGAGCAGTACTTC
CASRSSYEQYF
>TRBV7-2|TRBJ2-5|.|.
TGTGCCAGCAGCCCTATAGGGGGGGGGCCGTTAGAGACCCAGTACTTC
CASSPIGGGPLETQYF
>TRBV9|TRBJ2-5|TRBD1|.
TGTGCCAGCAGCGCCACAGGGGGGATACAAGAGACCCAGTACTTC
CASSATGGIQETQYF